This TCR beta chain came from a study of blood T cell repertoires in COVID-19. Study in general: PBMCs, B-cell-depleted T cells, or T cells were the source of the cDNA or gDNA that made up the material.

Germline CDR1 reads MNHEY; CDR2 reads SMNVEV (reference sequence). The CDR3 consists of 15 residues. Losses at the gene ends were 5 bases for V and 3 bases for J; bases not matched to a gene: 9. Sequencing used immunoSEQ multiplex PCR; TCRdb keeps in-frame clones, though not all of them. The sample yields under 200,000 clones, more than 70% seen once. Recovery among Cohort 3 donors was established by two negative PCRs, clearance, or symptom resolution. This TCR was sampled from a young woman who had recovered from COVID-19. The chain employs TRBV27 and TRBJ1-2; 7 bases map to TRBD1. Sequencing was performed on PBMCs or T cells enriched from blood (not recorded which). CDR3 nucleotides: TGTGCCAGCAGTCCAGATCGGGACAGACACTATGGCTACACCTTC. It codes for CASSPDRDRHYGYTF.